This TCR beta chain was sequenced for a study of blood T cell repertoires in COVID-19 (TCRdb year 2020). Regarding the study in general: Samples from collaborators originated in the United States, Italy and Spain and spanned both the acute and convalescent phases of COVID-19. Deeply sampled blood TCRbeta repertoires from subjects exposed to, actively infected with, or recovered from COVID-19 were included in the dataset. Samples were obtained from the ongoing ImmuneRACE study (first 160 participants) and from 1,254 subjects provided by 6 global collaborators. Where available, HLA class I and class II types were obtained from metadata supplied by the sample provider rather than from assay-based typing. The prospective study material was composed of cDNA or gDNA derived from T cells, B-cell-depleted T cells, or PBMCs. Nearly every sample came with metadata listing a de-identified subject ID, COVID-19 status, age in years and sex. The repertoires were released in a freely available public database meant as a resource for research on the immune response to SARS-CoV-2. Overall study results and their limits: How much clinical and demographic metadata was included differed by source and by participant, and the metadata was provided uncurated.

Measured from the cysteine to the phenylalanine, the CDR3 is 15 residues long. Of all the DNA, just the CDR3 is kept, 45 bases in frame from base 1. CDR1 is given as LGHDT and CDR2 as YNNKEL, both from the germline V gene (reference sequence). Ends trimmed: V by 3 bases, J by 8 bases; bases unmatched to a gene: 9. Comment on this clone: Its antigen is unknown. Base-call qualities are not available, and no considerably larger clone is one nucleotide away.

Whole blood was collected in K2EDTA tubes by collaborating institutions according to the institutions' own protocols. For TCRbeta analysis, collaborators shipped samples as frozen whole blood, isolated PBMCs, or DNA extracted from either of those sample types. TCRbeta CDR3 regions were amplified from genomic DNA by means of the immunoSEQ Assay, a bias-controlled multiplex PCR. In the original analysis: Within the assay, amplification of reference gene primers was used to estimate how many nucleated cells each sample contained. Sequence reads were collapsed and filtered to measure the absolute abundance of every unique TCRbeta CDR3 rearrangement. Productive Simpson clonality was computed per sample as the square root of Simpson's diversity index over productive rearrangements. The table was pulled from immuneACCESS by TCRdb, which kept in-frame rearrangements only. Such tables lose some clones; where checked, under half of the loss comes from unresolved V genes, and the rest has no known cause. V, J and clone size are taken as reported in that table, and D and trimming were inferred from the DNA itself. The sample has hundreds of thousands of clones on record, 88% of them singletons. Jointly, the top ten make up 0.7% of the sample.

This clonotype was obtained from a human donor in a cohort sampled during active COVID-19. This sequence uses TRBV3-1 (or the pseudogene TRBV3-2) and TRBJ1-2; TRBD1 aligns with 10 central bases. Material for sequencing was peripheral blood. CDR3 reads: CASSQATGTGVGYTF. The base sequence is TGTGCCAGCAGCCAGGCTACCGGGACAGGGGTCGGCTACACCTTC.